Sequencing of this TCR beta chain was carried out in a study of CD8 T cells in Susac syndrome. CD8+ and CD4+ T cells were negatively isolated; TEMRA cells were FACS-enriched. The CDR3 covers 15 residues. The germline CDR1 and CDR2 sequences are LGHDT and YNNKEL (reference sequence). The V end lost 1 base, the J end lost 5 bases, and 15 bases lay between the germline ends. Reverse transcription of about 0.5 to 1 ug RNA used random hexamers. TCRdb used MiXCR to reprocess the immunoSEQ multiplex PCR reads, holding one entry per CDR3 protein. This table holds 85,000 to 130,000 distinct CDR3 sequences, roughly 94% found once.

The source material was CD8+ T cells from PBMCs. V gene TRBV3-1 combines with J gene TRBJ2-7; D might be TRBD2 (6 bases). The source of this sequence is a human donor with Susac syndrome. The CDR3 nucleotides read TGTGCCAGCAGCCAAGTCCTTGCGGGCGGGGACGAGCAGTACTTC. This translates into CASSQVLAGGDEQYF.